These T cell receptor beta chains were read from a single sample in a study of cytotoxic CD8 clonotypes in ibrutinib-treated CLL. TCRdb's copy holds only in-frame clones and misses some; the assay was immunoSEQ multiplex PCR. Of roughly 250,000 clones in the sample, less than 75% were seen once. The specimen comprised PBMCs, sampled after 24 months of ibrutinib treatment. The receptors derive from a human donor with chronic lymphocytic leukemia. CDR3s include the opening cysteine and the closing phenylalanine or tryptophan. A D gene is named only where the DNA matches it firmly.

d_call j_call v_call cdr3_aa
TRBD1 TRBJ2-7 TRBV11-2 CASVGTAGPYEQYF
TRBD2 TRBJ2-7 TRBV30 CAWAGTSGRGEQYF
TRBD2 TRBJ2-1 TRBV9 CASNQGTSGVEQFF
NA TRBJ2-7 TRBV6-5 CASIGGGTYEQYF
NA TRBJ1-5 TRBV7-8 CASSSGVDQPQHF
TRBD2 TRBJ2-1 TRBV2 CASRDGGTSGRPYNEQFF
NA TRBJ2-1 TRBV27 CASSLLASDEQFF
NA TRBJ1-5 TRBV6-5 CASSLTVNSNQPQHF
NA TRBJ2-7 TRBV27 CASSARSRQYF
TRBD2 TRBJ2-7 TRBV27 CATRTSGSYEQYF
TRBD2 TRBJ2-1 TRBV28 CASSLLGGELSYNEQFF
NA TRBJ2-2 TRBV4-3 CASSQDRVDTGELFF
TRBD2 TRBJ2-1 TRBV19 CASSILVAGGNNEQFF
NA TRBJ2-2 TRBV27 CASSLLLNTGELFF
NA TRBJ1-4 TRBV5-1 CASSLVADRPNEKLFF
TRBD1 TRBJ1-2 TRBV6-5 CASSYSINRGFYGYTF
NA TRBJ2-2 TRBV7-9 CASSVAENTGELFF
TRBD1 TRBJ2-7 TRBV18 CASSPSNGQVFEQYF
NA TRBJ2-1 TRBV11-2 CASSLGVRELGFF
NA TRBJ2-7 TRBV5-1 CASSLGWGLLYEQYF
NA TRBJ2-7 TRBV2 CASSENLTPRAISHEQYF
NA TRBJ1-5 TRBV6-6 CASSFQQNQPQHF
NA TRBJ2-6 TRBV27 CASSLGGANVLTF
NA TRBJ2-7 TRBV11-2 CASSPDGGNYEQYF